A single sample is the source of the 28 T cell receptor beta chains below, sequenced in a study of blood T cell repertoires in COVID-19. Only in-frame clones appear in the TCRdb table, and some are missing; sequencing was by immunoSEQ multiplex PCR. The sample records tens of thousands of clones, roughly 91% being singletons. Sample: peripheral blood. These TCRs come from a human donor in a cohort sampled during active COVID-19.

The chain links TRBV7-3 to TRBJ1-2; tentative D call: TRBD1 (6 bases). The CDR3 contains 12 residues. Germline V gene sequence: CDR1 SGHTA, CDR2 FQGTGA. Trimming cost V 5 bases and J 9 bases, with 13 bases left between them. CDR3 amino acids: CASSSSGARYTF. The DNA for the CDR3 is TGTGCCAGCAGCAGCTCAGGGGCTCGCTACACCTTC.

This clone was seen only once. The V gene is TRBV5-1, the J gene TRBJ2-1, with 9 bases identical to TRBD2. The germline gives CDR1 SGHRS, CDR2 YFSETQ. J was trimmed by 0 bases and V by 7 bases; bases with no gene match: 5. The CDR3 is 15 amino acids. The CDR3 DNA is TGCGCCAGCTCCCTAGCGGGAAGCTCCTACAATGAGCAGTTCTTC. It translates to CASSLAGSSYNEQFF.

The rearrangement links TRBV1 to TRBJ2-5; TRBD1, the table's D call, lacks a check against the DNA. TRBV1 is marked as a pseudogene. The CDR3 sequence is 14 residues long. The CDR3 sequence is CTSSQTAGEETQYF. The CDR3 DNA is TGCACCAGCAGCCAGACGGCAGGGGAAGAGACCCAGTACTTC.

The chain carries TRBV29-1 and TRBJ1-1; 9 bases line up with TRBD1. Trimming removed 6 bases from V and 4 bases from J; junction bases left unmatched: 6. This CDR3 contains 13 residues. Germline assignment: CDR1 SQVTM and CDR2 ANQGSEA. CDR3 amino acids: CSVGDRAGTEAFF. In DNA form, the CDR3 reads TGCAGCGTCGGGGACAGGGCCGGCACTGAAGCTTTCTTT.

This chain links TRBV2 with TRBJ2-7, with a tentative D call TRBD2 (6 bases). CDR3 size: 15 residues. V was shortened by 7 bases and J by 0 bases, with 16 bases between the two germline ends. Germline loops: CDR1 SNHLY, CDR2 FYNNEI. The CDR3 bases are TGTGCCAGCATGGGGAGGCGGGGTTTCTCCTACGAGCAGTACTTC. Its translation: CASMGRRGFSYEQYF.

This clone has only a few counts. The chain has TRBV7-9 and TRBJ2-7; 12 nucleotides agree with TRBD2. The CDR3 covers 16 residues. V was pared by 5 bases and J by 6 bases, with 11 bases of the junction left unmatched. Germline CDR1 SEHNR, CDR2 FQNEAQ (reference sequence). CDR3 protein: CASSPRLAGDLREQYF. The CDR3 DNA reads TGTGCCAGCAGCCCTAGACTAGCGGGAGACTTGCGCGAGCAGTACTTC.

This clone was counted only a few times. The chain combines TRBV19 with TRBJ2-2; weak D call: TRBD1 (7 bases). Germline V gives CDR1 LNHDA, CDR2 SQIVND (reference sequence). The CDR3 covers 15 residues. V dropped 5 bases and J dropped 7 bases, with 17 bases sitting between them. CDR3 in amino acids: CASSHARGANGELFF. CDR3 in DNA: TGTGCCAGTAGTCACGCCAGGGGGGCCAACGGGGAGCTGTTTTTT.

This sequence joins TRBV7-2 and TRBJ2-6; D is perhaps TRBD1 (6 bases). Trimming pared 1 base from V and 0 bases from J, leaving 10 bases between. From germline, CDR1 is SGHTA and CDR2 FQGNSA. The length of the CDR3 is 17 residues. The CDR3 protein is CASSLETGSSGANVLTF. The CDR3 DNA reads TGTGCCAGCAGCTTAGAGACAGGCAGCTCTGGGGCCAACGTCCTGACTTTC.

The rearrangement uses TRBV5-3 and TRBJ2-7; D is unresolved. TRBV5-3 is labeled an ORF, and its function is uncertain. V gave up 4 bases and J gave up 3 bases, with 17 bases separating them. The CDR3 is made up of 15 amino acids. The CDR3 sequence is CARSNRRPAFYEQYF. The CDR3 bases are TGTGCCAGAAGCAACCGGAGACCCGCCTTCTACGAGCAGTACTTC.

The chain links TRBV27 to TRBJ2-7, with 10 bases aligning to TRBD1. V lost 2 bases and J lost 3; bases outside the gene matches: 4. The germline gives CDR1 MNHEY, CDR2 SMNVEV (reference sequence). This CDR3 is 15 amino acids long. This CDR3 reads CASSLAGTGDYEQYF. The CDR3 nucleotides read TGTGCCAGCAGTTTAGCAGGGACAGGGGACTACGAGCAGTACTTC.

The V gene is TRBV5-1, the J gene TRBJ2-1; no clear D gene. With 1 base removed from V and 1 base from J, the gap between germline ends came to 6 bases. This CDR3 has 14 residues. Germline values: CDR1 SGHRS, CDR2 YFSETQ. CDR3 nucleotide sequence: TGCGCCAGCAGCTTGCAATTGTCCTACAATGAGCAGTTCTTC. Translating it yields CASSLQLSYNEQFF.

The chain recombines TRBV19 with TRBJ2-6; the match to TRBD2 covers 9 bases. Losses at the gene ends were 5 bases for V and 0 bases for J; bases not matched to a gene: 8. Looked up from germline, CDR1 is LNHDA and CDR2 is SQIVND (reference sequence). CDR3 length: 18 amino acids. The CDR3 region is CASSGSGRLTSGANVLTF. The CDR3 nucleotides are TGTGCCAGTAGTGGAAGCGGGAGGTTAACCTCTGGGGCCAACGTCCTGACTTTC.

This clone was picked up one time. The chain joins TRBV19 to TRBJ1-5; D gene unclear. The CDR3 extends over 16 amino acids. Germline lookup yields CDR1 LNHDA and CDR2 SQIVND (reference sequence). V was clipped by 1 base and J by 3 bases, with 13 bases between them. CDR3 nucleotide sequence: TGTGCCAGTAGTATAGGGGCCCCGGTATCCAATCAGCCCCAGCATTTT. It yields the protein CASSIGAPVSNQPQHF.

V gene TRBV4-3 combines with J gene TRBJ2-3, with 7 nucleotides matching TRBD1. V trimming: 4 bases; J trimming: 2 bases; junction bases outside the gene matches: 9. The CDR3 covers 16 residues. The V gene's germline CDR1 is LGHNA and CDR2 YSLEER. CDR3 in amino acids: CASSPQRDRYTDTQYF. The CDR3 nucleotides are TGCGCCAGCAGCCCGCAGAGGGACAGATACACAGATACGCAGTATTTT.

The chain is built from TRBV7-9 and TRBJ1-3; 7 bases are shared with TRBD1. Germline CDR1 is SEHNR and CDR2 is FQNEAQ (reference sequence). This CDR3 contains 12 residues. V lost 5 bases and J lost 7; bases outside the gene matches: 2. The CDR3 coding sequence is TGTGCCAGCAGCATGACAGGGAACACCATATATTTT. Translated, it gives CASSMTGNTIYF.

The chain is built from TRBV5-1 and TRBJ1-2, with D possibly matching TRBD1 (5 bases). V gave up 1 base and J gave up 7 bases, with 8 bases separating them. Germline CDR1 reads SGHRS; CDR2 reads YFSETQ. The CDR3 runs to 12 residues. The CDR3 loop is CASSLTGFGYTF. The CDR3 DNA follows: TGCGCCAGCAGCTTGACAGGCTTTGGCTACACCTTC. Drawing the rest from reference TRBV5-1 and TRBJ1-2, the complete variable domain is KAGVTQTPRYLIKTRGQQVTLSCSPISGHRSVSWYQQTPGQGLQFLFEYFSETQRNKGNFPGRFSGRQFSNSRSEMNVSTLELGDSALYLCASSLTGFGYTFGSGTRLTVV.

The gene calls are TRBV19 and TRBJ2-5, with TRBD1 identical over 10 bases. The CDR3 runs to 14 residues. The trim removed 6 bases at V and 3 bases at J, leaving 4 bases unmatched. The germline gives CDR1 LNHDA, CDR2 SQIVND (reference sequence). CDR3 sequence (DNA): TGTGCCAGTAGACGGACAGGGGGGGAAGAGACCCAGTACTTC. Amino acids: CASRRTGGEETQYF.

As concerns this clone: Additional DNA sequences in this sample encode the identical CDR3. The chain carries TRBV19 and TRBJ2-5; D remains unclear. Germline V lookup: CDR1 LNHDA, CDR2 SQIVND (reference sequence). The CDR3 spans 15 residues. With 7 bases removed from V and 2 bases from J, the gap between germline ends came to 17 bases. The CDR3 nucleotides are TGTGCCAGTACCCCCACGGGTGTCAGTCAAGAGACCCAGTACTTC. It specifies CASTPTGVSQETQYF.

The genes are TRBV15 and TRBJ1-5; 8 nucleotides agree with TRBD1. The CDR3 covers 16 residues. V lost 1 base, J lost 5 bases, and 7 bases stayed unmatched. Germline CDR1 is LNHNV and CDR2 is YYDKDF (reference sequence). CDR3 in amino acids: CATSRGAGGIDQPQHF. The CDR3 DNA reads TGTGCCACCAGCAGAGGGGCAGGGGGCATTGATCAGCCCCAGCATTTT.

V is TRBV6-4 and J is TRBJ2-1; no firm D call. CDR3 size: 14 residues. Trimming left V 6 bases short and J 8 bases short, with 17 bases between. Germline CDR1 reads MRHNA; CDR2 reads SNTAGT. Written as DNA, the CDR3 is TGTGCCAGCAGCGTCGTTTGGGCGAGCCATGAGCAGTTCTTC. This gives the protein CASSVVWASHEQFF.

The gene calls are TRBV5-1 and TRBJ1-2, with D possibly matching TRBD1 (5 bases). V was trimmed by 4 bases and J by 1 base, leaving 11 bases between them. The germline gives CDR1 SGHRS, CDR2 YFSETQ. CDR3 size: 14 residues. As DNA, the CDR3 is TGCGCCAGCAGCCCCGCTAGGGGTAACTATGGCTACACCTTC. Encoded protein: CASSPARGNYGYTF.

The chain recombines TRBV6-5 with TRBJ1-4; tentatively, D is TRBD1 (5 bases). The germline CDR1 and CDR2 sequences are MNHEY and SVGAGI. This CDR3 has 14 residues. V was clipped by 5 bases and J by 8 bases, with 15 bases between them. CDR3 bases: TGTGCCAGCAGTCTGCAGGGACTGGACGAAAAACTGTTTTTT. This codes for CASSLQGLDEKLFF.

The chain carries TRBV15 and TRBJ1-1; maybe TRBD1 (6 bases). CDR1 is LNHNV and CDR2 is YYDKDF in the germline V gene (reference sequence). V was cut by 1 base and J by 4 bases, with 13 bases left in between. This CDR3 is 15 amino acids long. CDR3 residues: CATSRANTGTTEAFF. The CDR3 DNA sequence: TGTGCCACCAGCAGAGCTAATACAGGGACCACTGAAGCTTTCTTT.

CDR3 sequence reads: CAWSITGNSPLHF. In DNA, the CDR3 is TGTGCCTGGAGTATAACAGGGAATTCACCCCTCCACTTT. This chain uses TRBV30 with TRBJ1-6, with a weak D call TRBD1 (6 bases). The CDR3 runs to 13 residues. Germline CDR1 reads GTSNPN; CDR2 reads SVGIG (reference sequence). The germline V and J ends were trimmed by 2 bases and 7 bases, with 9 bases remaining between them.

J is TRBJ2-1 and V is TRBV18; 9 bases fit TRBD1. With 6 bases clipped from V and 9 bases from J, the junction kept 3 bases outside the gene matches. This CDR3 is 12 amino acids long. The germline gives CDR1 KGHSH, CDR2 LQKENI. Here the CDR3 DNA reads TGTGCCAGCTCGGTGGACAGGGGTGAGCAGTTCTTC. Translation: CASSVDRGEQFF.

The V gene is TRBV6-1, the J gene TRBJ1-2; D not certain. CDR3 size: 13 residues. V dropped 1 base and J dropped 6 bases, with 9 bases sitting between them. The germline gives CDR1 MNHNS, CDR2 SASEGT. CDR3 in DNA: TGTGCCAGCAGTGAAGGGCAGGTACATGGCTACACCTTC. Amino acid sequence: CASSEGQVHGYTF.

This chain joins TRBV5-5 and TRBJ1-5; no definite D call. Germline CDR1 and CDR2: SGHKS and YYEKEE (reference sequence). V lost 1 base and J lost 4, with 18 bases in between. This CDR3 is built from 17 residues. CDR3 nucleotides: TGTGCCAGCAGCTTGAGCGCGGGTCAGGCAGAAAATCAGCCCCAGCATTTT. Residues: CASSLSAGQAENQPQHF.

CDR3 in DNA: TGTGCCAGTAGGCCTACAGGGAAGGGGACCGGGGAGCTGTTTTTT. It specifies CASRPTGKGTGELFF. The V call is TRBV19, the J call TRBJ2-2, with a tentative D call TRBD1 (6 bases). The CDR3 has 15 amino acids. V was shortened by 6 bases and J by 5 bases, with 16 bases between the two germline ends. In germline, CDR1 is LNHDA, CDR2 SQIVND (reference sequence).